These 22 T cell receptor beta chains were sequenced from one sample in a study of cytomegalovirus exposure and HLA in healthy donors. The PCR was carried out with 60 Vbeta primers and 13 Jbeta primers. Using immunoSEQ multiplex PCR, the repertoire was profiled, and TCRdb retains in-frame clones only, with some absent. The top ten hold less than 3.5% of the sample, which has around 150,000 clones, about 71% seen once. Input material: PBMCs. These receptors were collected from a woman aged 40 to 49 in good health and CMV-seropositive.

This chain connects TRBV7-9 to TRBJ2-1, with 7 nucleotides matching TRBD2. CDR1 and CDR2 (germline): SEHNR, FQNEAQ (reference sequence). J was trimmed by 5 bases and V by 6 bases; bases with no gene match: 1. The CDR3 loop spans 12 amino acids. CDR3: CASRGGNNEQFF. The CDR3 nucleotides read TGTGCCAGCAGGGGGGGGAACAATGAGCAGTTCTTC.

The CDR3: CASRGQVSSYEQYF. The CDR3 DNA is TGTGCCAGCAGGGGACAGGTGAGCTCCTACGAGCAGTACTTC. The chain uses TRBV2 and TRBJ2-7, with 8 bases that match TRBD1. The germline V gene has CDR1 SNHLY and CDR2 FYNNEI. The CDR3 contains 14 residues. J was trimmed by 0 bases and V by 6 bases; bases with no gene match: 4.

This clone has just a few counts. J is TRBJ1-1 and V is TRBV18; D gene unclear. Germline assignment: CDR1 KGHSH and CDR2 LQKENI. V gave up 3 bases and J gave up 11 bases, with 13 bases separating them. The CDR3 length is 12 residues. DNA for the CDR3: TGTGCCAGCTCACCGGACGGAGGGATGGCTTTCTTT. Protein sequence: CASSPDGGMAFF.

The V call is TRBV19, the J call TRBJ2-7, with 9 bases matching TRBD1. Germline assignment: CDR1 LNHDA and CDR2 SQIVND (reference sequence). The CDR3 is made up of 15 amino acids. J was trimmed by 6 bases and V by 4 bases; bases with no gene match: 10. CDR3 protein: CASSRQGVLVSEQYF. CDR3 nucleotide sequence: TGTGCCAGTAGTAGACAGGGGGTCCTGGTCAGCGAGCAGTACTTC.

The chain combines TRBV5-1 with TRBJ2-7, with no clear D. CDR1 and CDR2 from the germline V gene are SGHRS and YFSETQ. This CDR3 comprises 15 residues. Trimming pared 2 bases from V and 4 bases from J, leaving 16 bases between. The CDR3 coding sequence is TGCGCCAGCAGCTTCCTACCGGGTCCGGATTACGAGCAGTACTTC. Amino acids: CASSFLPGPDYEQYF.

The chain joins TRBV7-8 to TRBJ1-4; possibly TRBD1 for D (6 bases). V was cut by 2 bases and J by 4 bases, with 11 bases left in between. Per germline, CDR1 SGHVS and CDR2 FQNEAQ. The CDR3 sequence is 15 residues long. The CDR3 sequence: CASSLSGTSNEKLFF. The CDR3 bases are TGTGCCAGCAGCTTATCCGGGACAAGTAATGAAAAACTGTTTTTT. The full variable domain, completed using reference TRBV7-8 and TRBJ1-4, is GAGVSQSPRYKVAKRGQDVALRCDPISGHVSLFWYQQALGQGPEFLTYFQNEAQLDKSGLPSDRFFAERPEGSVSTLKIQRTQQEDSAVYLCASSLSGTSNEKLFFGSGTQLSVL.

The rearrangement links TRBV4-3 to TRBJ2-1, with 7 bases matching TRBD2. This CDR3 region has 21 residues. Looked up from germline, CDR1 is LGHNA and CDR2 is YSLEER. After removal of 0 bases from V and 4 bases from J, the junction contained 21 bases not matched to a gene. In DNA, the CDR3 is TGCGCCAGCAGCCAAGATTCCCCCTCGGTAAGGGCCGGGGGGATTTACAATGAGCAGTTCTTC. Its protein is CASSQDSPSVRAGGIYNEQFF.

The chain combines TRBV6-5 with TRBJ2-7; tentatively, D is TRBD2 (6 bases). The CDR3 length is 14 residues. CDR1 and CDR2 (germline): MNHEY, SVGAGI. V gave up 0 bases and J gave up 7 bases, with 13 bases separating them. CDR3 nucleotide sequence: TGTGCCAGCAGTTACTCGGGCTCTGGGGGGGAGCAGTACTTC. It yields the protein CASSYSGSGGEQYF.

The chain is built from TRBV23-1 and TRBJ1-5, with D maybe TRBD1 (6 bases). TRBV23-1 carries the ORF label, with uncertain function. This CDR3 is 15 amino acids long. The V end was cut by 4 bases, the J end by 2 bases, with 12 bases between. CDR3 amino acids: CASSLPRQGNQPQHF. DNA for the CDR3: TGCGCCAGCAGTCTCCCAAGACAGGGCAATCAGCCCCAGCATTTT.

With respect to this clone: At one end the junction does not follow the germline gene, possibly because of a read error. The genes are TRBV7-9 and TRBJ1-2; D might be TRBD1 (5 bases). The CDR3 covers 15 residues. Germline CDR1 SEHNR, CDR2 FQNEAQ (reference sequence). The CDR3 protein is CASSLPGGPNYGYPF. CDR3 in DNA: TGTGCCAGCAGCTTACCCGGGGGACCTAACTATGGCTACCCCTTC. The full variable domain, rest sourced from reference TRBV7-9 and TRBJ1-2, is DTGVSQNPRHKITKRGQNVTFRCDPISEHNRLYWYRQTLGQGPEFLTYFQNEAQLEKSRLLSDRFSAERPKGSFSTLEIQRTEQGDSAMYLCASSLPGGPNYGYPFGSGTRLTVV.

This clone was counted a few times. The junction departs from the called germline gene at one end, perhaps through a read error. The chain is built from TRBV10-3 and TRBJ2-6; 7 nucleotides line up with TRBD1. The CDR3 has 19 amino acids. The germline V gene encodes CDR1 ENHRY and CDR2 SYGVKD. CDR3 DNA sequence: TGTGCCATCAGTGAGCCGGCGGACAGGCCTTCCTCTGAGGCCAACGTCCTGACTTTC. Translation: CAISEPADRPSSEANVLTF.

The chain uses TRBV18 and TRBJ1-2; D remains unclear. The germline CDR1 and CDR2 sequences are KGHSH and LQKENI. This CDR3 has 14 amino acids. Trimming cost V 0 bases and J 2 bases, with 7 bases left between them. CDR3 amino acids: CASSPPGTNYGYTF. CDR3 nucleotides: TGTGCCAGCTCACCACCGGGCACGAACTATGGCTACACCTTC. Together with reference TRBV18 and TRBJ1-2, the CDR3 gives the full variable domain: NAGVMQNPRHLVRRRGQEARLRCSPMKGHSHVYWYRQLPEEGLKFMVYLQKENIIDESGMPKERFSAEFPKEGPSILRIQQVVRGDSAAYFCASSPPGTNYGYTFGSGTRLTVV.

The CDR3 bases are TGTGCCAGTCTACCTACCGGGACTAGCAACACGCAGTATTTT. Translated, it gives CASLPTGTSNTQYF. J is TRBJ2-3 and V is TRBV7-9; 9 bases are shared with TRBD2. Germline CDR1 and CDR2: SEHNR and FQNEAQ (reference sequence). Trimming removed 9 bases from V and 9 bases from J; junction bases left unmatched: 13. CDR3 size: 14 residues.

J is TRBJ2-1 and V is TRBV28; 13 positions match TRBD2. Looked up from germline, CDR1 is MDHEN and CDR2 is SYDVKM. V dropped 6 bases and J dropped 9; count of bases not matched to a gene: 5. CDR3 length: 14 residues. For the CDR3, the DNA is TGTGCCAGCAGCCCCGGACTAGCGGGAGCTGAGCAGTTCTTC. Residues: CASSPGLAGAEQFF.

The chain carries TRBV23-1 and TRBJ2-7; a weak D match, TRBD1 (6 bases). TRBV23-1 is sorted into the ORF group, with uncertain function. Deletions cut 0 bases from V and 4 bases from J, with 10 bases between. CDR3 length: 14 residues. CDR3 nucleotides: TGCGCCAGCAGTCAATCGACAGGAAATTACGAGCAGTACTTC. It codes for CASSQSTGNYEQYF.

V and J are TRBV7-2 and TRBJ1-5, with D perhaps TRBD1 (5 bases). CDR1 and CDR2 from the germline V gene are SGHTA and FQGNSA. V lost 4 bases to trimming and J lost 3 bases, with 13 bases between them. This CDR3 has 15 amino acids. This CDR3 reads CASSSMTVDNQPQHF. Here the CDR3 DNA reads TGTGCCAGCAGCTCCATGACAGTAGACAATCAGCCCCAGCATTTT.

This sequence joins TRBV9 and TRBJ1-6; D not resolved. CDR1 and CDR2 from the germline V gene are SGDLS and YYNGEE. Trimming pared 0 bases from V and 4 bases from J, leaving 8 bases between. The CDR3 contains 15 residues. The DNA of the CDR3 is TGTGCCAGCAGCGTAGATATCAGGTATAATTCACCCCTCCACTTT. Translation: CASSVDIRYNSPLHF. The variable domain in full, completed from reference TRBV9 and TRBJ1-6, reads DSGVTQTPKHLITATGQRVTLRCSPRSGDLSVYWYQQSLDQGLQFLIQYYNGEERAKGNILERFSAQQFPDLHSELNLSSLELGDSALYFCASSVDIRYNSPLHFGNGTRLTVT.

This sequence joins TRBV28 and TRBJ2-3, with a possible D match to TRBD2 (5 bases). V shed 7 bases and J shed 6 bases, with 17 bases lying between them. Germline lookup yields CDR1 MDHEN and CDR2 SYDVKM. This CDR3 spans 14 amino acids. CDR3 region: CASTILAGRDTQYF. The CDR3 DNA sequence: TGTGCCAGCACCATACTGGCGGGTCGGGATACGCAGTATTTT.

This rearrangement joins TRBV6-5 to TRBJ2-1, with a possible D match to TRBD1 (6 bases). Trimming stripped 0 bases from V and 5 bases from J, with 14 bases between. The CDR3 is made up of 16 amino acids. Germline V gene data show CDR1 as MNHEY and CDR2 as SVGAGI. CDR3 in DNA: TGTGCCAGCAGTTACTCCACAGGGTTCAGGGACAATGAGCAGTTCTTC. Translation: CASSYSTGFRDNEQFF.

The V gene is TRBV7-2, the J gene TRBJ2-7, with 8 positions matching TRBD2. The junction had 10 bases not matched to a gene; V was cut back by 5 bases and J by 4 bases. CDR1 is SGHTA, CDR2 FQGNSA, per germline. This CDR3 is built from 15 residues. This CDR3 reads CASSLRAGGTYEQYF. In DNA, the CDR3 is TGTGCCAGCAGCCTAAGGGCGGGGGGAACGTACGAGCAGTACTTC.

The V call is TRBV12-5, the J call TRBJ1-3, with 9 bases that match TRBD1. The V and J ends lost 6 bases and 2 bases, in that order; junction bases with no gene match: 8. The CDR3 runs 16 residues. Germline V lookup: CDR1 LGHNT, CDR2 FRNRAP. The CDR3: CASGTTGQGTGNTIYF. The CDR3 DNA is TGTGCTAGTGGCACCACGGGACAGGGAACTGGAAACACCATATATTTT.

The chain uses TRBV5-1 and TRBJ2-3, with 9 positions matching TRBD2. The CDR3 runs to 17 residues. V was pared by 3 bases and J by 1 base, with 9 bases of the junction left unmatched. In germline, CDR1 is SGHRS, CDR2 YFSETQ. CDR3 region: CASSSPTAGGGTDTQYF. The CDR3, as DNA: TGCGCCAGCAGCTCCCCGACGGCGGGGGGGGGCACAGATACGCAGTATTTT. The variable domain in full, with the rest retrieved from reference TRBV5-1 and TRBJ2-3, is KAGVTQTPRYLIKTRGQQVTLSCSPISGHRSVSWYQQTPGQGLQFLFEYFSETQRNKGNFPGRFSGRQFSNSRSEMNVSTLELGDSALYLCASSSPTAGGGTDTQYFGPGTRLTVL.